Listed below are T cell receptor beta chains from one sample, sequenced in a study of CD8+ T cells in alopecia areata. The method was immunoSEQ multiplex PCR; TCRdb's version includes in-frame clones alone and lacks a portion of them. The repertoire includes about 210,000 clones, 55% to 70% of them detected once, and around 4.2% sits in the top ten. This sample comprised CD4+ T cells sorted from blood, obtained at week 4, from a patient treated with tofacitinib. The receptors come from a human donor with alopecia areata. Both conserved end residues are part of each CDR3. The D gene is left open where the match is weak. Rows may omit the clone size; those that give it use once, few, many or a size class.

TRBD2,few,TRBJ2-5,TRBV5-1,TGCGCCAGCAGCGGGACTAGCTCCCAAGAGACCCAGTACTTC,CASSGTSSQETQYF
.,few,TRBJ2-3,TRBV9,TGTGCCAGCAGCGTAGACATGAGCGTCACAGATACGCAGTATTTT,CASSVDMSVTDTQYF
.,.,TRBJ1-2,TRBV27,TGTGCCAGCAGTCGACCTGGGGACTATGGCTACACCTTC,CASSRPGDYGYTF
TRBD1,.,TRBJ1-6,TRBV18,TGTGCCAGCTCACCACAAACAGGGGGGACTAATTCACCCCTCCACTTT,CASSPQTGGTNSPLHF
.,few,TRBJ1-5,TRBV10-3,TGTGCCATCAGTGAGTCGAAGGGGAGTGGCAATCAGCCCCAGCATTTT,CAISESKGSGNQPQHF
.,.,TRBJ1-2,TRBV7-9,TGTGCCAGCAGCTTCAGGCGGGAGAACTATGGCTACACCTTC,CASSFRRENYGYTF
.,once,TRBJ2-5,TRBV19,TGTGCCAGTAGTATAGGATCCAGCAAAGAGACCCAGTACTTC,CASSIGSSKETQYF
.,.,TRBJ1-1,TRBV11-2,TGTGCCAGCAGCCCCGGAGAGCCCACTGAAGCTTTCTTT,CASSPGEPTEAFF
.,.,TRBJ2-3,TRBV7-2,TGTGCCAGCAGCCTCCACTCCGGGACTGGCACAGATACGCAGTATTTT,CASSLHSGTGTDTQYF
TRBD2,few,TRBJ2-3,TRBV6-6,TGTGCCAGCAGTTCTAGCGGGGGTACGAATACGCAGTATTTT,CASSSSGGTNTQYF
.,once,TRBJ1-1,TRBV7-2,TGTGCCAGCAGCTTATTTGGCGGAGAATCCAGTGAAGCTTTCTTT,CASSLFGGESSEAFF
.,.,TRBJ2-2,TRBV9,TGTGCCAGCAGCTCCGGACGCCAGGCCGGGGAGCTGTTTTTT,CASSSGRQAGELFF
.,.,TRBJ1-6,TRBV10-3,TGTGCCATCAGTGGGACTTTAACAGGGACAAATTCACCCCTCCACTTT,CAISGTLTGTNSPLHF
.,.,TRBJ1-4,TRBV29-1,TGCAGCGTTCGGGGGGCTGAAAAACTGTTTTTT,CSVRGAEKLFF
.,.,TRBJ1-5,TRBV23-1,TGCGCCAGCAGTCAATCGGCGACAGCAGAAGGCAATCAGCCCCAGCATTTT,CASSQSATAEGNQPQHF
TRBD1,once,TRBJ2-1,TRBV5-1,TGCGCCAGCAGCACCTGGACAGGCAACAATGAGCAGTTCTTC,CASSTWTGNNEQFF
.,.,TRBJ1-5,TRBV27,TGTGCCAGCAGTTCCCGGGCGGGCCTTAATCAGCCCCAGCATTTT,CASSSRAGLNQPQHF
.,.,TRBJ1-5,TRBV5-6,TGTGCCAGCAGCTTGAGCAGGAGCAATCAGCCCCAGCATTTT,CASSLSRSNQPQHF
.,.,TRBJ1-1,TRBV6-5,TGTGCCAGCAGTCCAAGACAGTTTAAAGCTTTCTTT,CASSPRQFKAFF
.,few,TRBJ2-4,TRBV5-6,TGTGCCAGCAGCTTGGAGCAGGGCCAAAACATTCAGTACTTC,CASSLEQGQNIQYF
.,.,TRBJ1-5,TRBV7-2,TGTGCCAGCAGCTTAGTGGGCGGTCAGCCCCAGCATTTT,CASSLVGGQPQHF
.,.,TRBJ1-2,TRBV6-5,TGTGCCAGCAGTTACGGGGCAGCAAACTATGGCTACACCTTC,CASSYGAANYGYTF
.,.,TRBJ1-5,TRBV10-3,TGTGCCATCAGTGAAGTAGGGACTCAGCCCCAGCATTTT,CAISEVGTQPQHF
.,once,TRBJ1-2,TRBV4-2,TGTGCCAGCAGCCAATACGGAGATAACTATGGCTACACCTTC,CASSQYGDNYGYTF
.,.,TRBJ1-5,TRBV2,TGTGCCAGCAGTACGAGCACTCGAGGGAATCAGCCCCAGCATTTT,CASSTSTRGNQPQHF
TRBD1,.,TRBJ2-7,TRBV30,TGTGCCTGGAGTTCCGGACAGGGGAGCTCCTACGAGCAGTACTTC,CAWSSGQGSSYEQYF
.,few,TRBJ2-1,TRBV19,TGTGCCAGTAATGCGGGACTTCTCATCTCCTACAATGAGCAGTTCTTC,CASNAGLLISYNEQFF
.,.,TRBJ1-5,TRBV4-3,TGCGCCAGCAGCCAAGATCGGGCTGCGGGGGCCCATCAGCCCCAGCATTTT,CASSQDRAAGAHQPQHF
.,.,TRBJ1-5,TRBV30,TGTGCCTGGAGTGGGCAGGGCAATCAGCCCCAGCATTTT,CAWSGQGNQPQHF
TRBD1,.,TRBJ2-7,TRBV15,TGTGCCACCAGCAGAGATCAGGGACAGGGATCCGAGCAGTACTTC,CATSRDQGQGSEQYF
.,.,TRBJ1-5,TRBV11-2,TGTGCCAGCAGCCGAGACAGTAATCAGCCCCAGCATTTT,CASSRDSNQPQHF
.,.,TRBJ1-1,TRBV29-1,TGCAGCGTTGAACGCCGACAGGAGACGAACACTGAAGCTTTCTTT,CSVERRQETNTEAFF
TRBD1,few,TRBJ2-5,TRBV29-1,TGCAGCGTCGGAGGGACAGGGGTAGAGACCCAGTACTTC,CSVGGTGVETQYF
.,.,TRBJ2-5,TRBV6-1,TGTGCCAGCAGTGTCAGCCAGGGCAGATTCCAAGAGACCCAGTACTTC,CASSVSQGRFQETQYF
TRBD1,.,TRBJ2-5,TRBV30,TGTGCCTGGACTCCTCCGGGACAGGGGGCAAAGGCCCAGTACTTC,CAWTPPGQGAKAQYF
.,.,TRBJ2-3,TRBV7-2,TGTGCCAGCAGCTTAATGGGGTTGGATACGCAGTATTTT,CASSLMGLDTQYF
.,.,TRBJ1-2,TRBV2,TGTGCCAGACGAGGGCAGGGGAACTATGGCTACACCTTC,CARRGQGNYGYTF
.,few,TRBJ1-1,TRBV7-2,TGTGCCAGCAGCCCTAGGACAGTTAATTTCGCTGAAGCTTTCTTT,CASSPRTVNFAEAFF
TRBD2,once,TRBJ2-7,TRBV13,TGTGCCAGCAGCTTACGAACCAGCGGGGGCCGCTACGAGCAGTACTTC,CASSLRTSGGRYEQYF
.,.,TRBJ2-2,TRBV7-2,TGTGCCAGCAGCATCCAGAGCAGGGCGCTGTTTTTT,CASSIQSRALFF